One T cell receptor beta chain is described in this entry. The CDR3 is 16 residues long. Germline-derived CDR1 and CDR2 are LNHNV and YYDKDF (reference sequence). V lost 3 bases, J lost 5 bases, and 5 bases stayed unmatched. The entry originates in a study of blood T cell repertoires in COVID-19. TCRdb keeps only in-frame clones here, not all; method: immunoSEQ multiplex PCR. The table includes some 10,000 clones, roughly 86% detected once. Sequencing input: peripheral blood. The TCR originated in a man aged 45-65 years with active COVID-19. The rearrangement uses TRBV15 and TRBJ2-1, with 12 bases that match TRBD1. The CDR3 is CATSSLGQGANNEQFF. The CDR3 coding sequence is TGTGCCACCAGCAGCCTGGGACAGGGGGCGAACAATGAGCAGTTCTTC.